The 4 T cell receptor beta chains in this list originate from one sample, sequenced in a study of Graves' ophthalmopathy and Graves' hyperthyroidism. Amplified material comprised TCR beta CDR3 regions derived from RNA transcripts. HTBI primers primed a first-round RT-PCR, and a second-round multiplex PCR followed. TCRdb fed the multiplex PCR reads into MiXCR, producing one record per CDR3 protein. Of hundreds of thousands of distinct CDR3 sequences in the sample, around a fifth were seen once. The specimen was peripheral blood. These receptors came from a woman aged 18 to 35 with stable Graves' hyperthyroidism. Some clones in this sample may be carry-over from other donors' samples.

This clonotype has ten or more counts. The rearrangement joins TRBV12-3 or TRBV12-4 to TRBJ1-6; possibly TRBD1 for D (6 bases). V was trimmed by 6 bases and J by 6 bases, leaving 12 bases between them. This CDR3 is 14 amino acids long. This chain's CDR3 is CASRPDSLNSPLHF. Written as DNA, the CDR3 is TGTGCCAGCAGACCGGACAGTCTTAATTCACCCCTCCACTTT.

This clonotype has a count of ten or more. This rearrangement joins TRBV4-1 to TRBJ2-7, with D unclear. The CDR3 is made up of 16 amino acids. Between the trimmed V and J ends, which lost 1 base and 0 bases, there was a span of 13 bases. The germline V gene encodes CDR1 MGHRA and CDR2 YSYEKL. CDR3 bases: TGCGCCAGCAGCCAAGGGTTAGGGATAAACTCCTACGAGCAGTACTTC. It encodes CASSQGLGINSYEQYF.

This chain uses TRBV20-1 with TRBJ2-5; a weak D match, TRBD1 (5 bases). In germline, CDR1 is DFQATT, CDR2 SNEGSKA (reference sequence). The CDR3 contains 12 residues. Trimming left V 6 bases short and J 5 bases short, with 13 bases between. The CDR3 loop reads CSARQITETQYF. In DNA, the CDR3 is TGCAGTGCCAGACAGATCACTGAGACCCAGTACTTC.

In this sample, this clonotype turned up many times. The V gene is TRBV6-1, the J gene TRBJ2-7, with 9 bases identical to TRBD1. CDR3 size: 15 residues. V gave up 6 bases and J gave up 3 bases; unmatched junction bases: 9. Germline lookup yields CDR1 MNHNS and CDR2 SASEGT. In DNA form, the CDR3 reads TGTGCCAGCAGGACCGGGACAGGGTTACTCTACGAGCAGTACTTC. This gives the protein CASRTGTGLLYEQYF.